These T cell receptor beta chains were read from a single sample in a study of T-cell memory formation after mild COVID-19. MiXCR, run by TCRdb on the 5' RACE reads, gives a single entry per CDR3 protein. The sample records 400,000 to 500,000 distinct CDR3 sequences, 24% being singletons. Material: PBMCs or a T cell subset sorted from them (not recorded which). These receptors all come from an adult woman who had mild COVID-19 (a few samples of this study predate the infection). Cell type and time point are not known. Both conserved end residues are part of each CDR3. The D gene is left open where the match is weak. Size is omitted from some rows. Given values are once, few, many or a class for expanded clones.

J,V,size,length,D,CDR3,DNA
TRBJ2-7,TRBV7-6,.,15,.,CASSLLGGDSYEQYF,TGTGCCAGCAGCCTCCTGGGCGGGGACTCCTACGAGCAGTACTTC
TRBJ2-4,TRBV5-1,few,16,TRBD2,CASSPTSGLAENIQYF,TGCGCCAGCAGCCCCACATCAGGACTAGCGGAAAACATTCAGTACTTC
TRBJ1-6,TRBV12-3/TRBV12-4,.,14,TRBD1,CASSSGQENSPLHF,TGTGCCAGCAGTTCCGGACAGGAGAATTCACCCCTCCACTTT
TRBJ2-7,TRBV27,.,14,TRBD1,CASSLATGTYEQYF,TGTGCCAGCAGCTTGGCGACAGGGACCTACGAGCAGTACTTC
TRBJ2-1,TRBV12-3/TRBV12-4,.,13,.,CASSFGQGIPKFF,.
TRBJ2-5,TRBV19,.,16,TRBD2,CASSPRLAELGETQYF,TGTGCCAGTAGTCCCAGACTAGCGGAGTTGGGCGAGACCCAGTACTTC
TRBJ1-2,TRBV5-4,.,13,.,CASRNKINYGYTF,TGTGCCAGCAGAAATAAGATAAACTATGGCTACACCTTC
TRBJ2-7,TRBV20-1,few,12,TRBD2,CRVLAGDGEQYF,TGCAGAGTACTTGCGGGAGATGGCGAGCAGTACTTC
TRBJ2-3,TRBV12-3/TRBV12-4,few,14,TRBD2,CASSPSGRTDTQYF,TGTGCCAGCAGTCCGAGCGGGAGGACAGATACGCAGTATTTT
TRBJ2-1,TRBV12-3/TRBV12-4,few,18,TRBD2,CASSLVGLAGGKYNEQFF,TGTGCCAGCAGTTTAGTTGGACTAGCGGGAGGCAAGTACAATGAGCAGTTCTTC
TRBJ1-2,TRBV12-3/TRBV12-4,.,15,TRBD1,CASRAGTGWLYGYTF,TGTGCCAGCCGTGCCGGGACAGGGTGGCTCTATGGCTACACCTTC
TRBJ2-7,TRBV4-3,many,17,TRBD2,CASSQEAASGSSYEQYF,TGCGCCAGCAGCCAAGAAGCGGCTAGCGGGAGCTCCTACGAGCAGTACTTC
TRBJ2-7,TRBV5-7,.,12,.,CASSLEDYEQYF,TGTGCCAGCAGCTTGGAGGATTACGAGCAGTACTTC
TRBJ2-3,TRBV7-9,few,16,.,CASRLSRTASTDTQYF,TGTGCCAGCAGATTATCGAGGACAGCTAGCACAGATACGCAGTATTTT
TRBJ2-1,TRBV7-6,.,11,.,CASSSGRVLFF,TGTGCCAGCAGCTCGGGACGGGTATTATTCTTC
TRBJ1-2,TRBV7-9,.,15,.,CASSPNGAEGLRYTF,TGTGCCAGCAGCCCGAACGGAGCGGAGGGACTTCGCTACACCTTC
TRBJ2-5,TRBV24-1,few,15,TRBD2,CATSESLADQETQYF,TGTGCCACCAGCGAATCCCTAGCGGACCAAGAGACCCAGTACTTC